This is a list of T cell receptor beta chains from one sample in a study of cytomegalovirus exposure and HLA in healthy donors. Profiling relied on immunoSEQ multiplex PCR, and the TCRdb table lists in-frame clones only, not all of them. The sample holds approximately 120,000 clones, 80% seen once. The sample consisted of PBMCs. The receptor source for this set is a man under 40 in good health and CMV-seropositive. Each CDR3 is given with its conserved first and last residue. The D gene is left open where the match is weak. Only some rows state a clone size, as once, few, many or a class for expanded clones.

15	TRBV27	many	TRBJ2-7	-	CASSLFAGRSYEQYF	TGTGCCAGCAGTTTATTCGCTGGCCGCTCCTACGAGCAGTACTTC
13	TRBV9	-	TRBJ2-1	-	CASSPASRGEQFF	TGTGCCAGCAGCCCCGCTAGTAGAGGTGAGCAGTTCTTC
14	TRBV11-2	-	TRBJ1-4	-	CASSGREANEKLFF	TGTGCCAGCAGCGGCAGGGAAGCTAATGAAAAACTGTTTTTT
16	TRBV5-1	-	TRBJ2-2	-	CASSEGHRTNTGELFF	TGCGCCAGCAGCGAAGGACACCGGACAAACACCGGGGAGCTGTTTTTT
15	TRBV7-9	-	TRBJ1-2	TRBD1	CASRPKGQGMDGYTF	TGTGCCAGCAGGCCTAAAGGACAGGGTATGGATGGCTACACCTTC
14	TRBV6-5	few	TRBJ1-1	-	CASRPGLGNTEAFF	TGTGCCAGCAGACCGGGACTCGGGAACACTGAAGCTTTCTTT
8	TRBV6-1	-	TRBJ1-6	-	CASIWEYF	TGTGCCAGCATCTGGGAGTACTTT
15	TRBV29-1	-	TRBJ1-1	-	CSVHRTAVMNTEAFF	TGCAGCGTTCATCGGACAGCAGTTATGAACACTGAAGCTTTCTTT
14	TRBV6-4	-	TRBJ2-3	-	CASSEGQPPDTQYF	TGTGCCAGCAGTGAGGGGCAGCCGCCGGATACGCAGTATTTT
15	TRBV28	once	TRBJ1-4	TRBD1	CASSFDRDRGEKLFF	TGTGCCAGCAGTTTTGACCGGGACAGGGGTGAAAAACTGTTTTTT
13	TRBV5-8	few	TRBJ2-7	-	CASSLASRYEQYF	TGTGCCAGCAGCTTGGCCTCCAGATACGAGCAGTACTTC
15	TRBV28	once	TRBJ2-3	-	CASRNRGGGTDTQYF	TGTGCCAGCAGGAATAGGGGTGGGGGCACAGATACGCAGTATTTT